The next 17 T cell receptor beta chains were all read from a single sample in a study of post-analysis software for immune sequencing data. The study's findings and limits: Controls showed lower frequencies than patients for roughly 5 TRBV segments, and TRBV5-6, TRBV5-1 and TRBV20-1 were among these.

Antigen specificity for these receptors is unknown. Unique molecular identifiers tagged the TCR beta cDNA libraries. One entry per CDR3 protein results from TCRdb running MiXCR on the PCR reads. The sample has approximately 260,000 distinct CDR3 sequences, about 40% seen once. Sequenced input: blood. These TCRs come from a girl between 10 and 17 years old with multiple sclerosis.

This clonotype has a single count. V and J are TRBV4-1 and TRBJ2-3, with no clear D. This CDR3 region has 16 residues. Germline-derived CDR1 and CDR2 are MGHRA and YSYEKL. V lost 1 base and J 0 bases, leaving 11 bases between the germline ends. The CDR3 region is CASSQVRTISTDTQYF. CDR3 DNA sequence: TGCGCCAGCAGCCAAGTGCGGACCATCAGCACAGATACGCAGTATTTT.

Points on this clonotype: A much larger clone is a single base away; this may be a read error. The chain has TRBV20-1 and TRBJ2-5; D is perhaps TRBD1 (7 bases). Germline V gene data show CDR1 as DFQATT and CDR2 as SNEGSKA (reference sequence). The CDR3 sequence is 14 residues long. CDR3 residues: CSAGPRGVQETQDF. The CDR3 bases are TGCAGTGCAGGCCCCAGGGGGGTTCAAGAGACCCAGGACTTC.

The genes are TRBV10-3 and TRBJ2-7; 7 bases map to TRBD1. CDR3 length equals 16 residues. The germline V gene has CDR1 ENHRY and CDR2 SYGVKD. J lost 7 bases, V lost 3 bases, and 15 bases had no gene match. The CDR3: CAISDLQGVGHNEQYF. CDR3 DNA sequence: TGTGCCATCAGTGACCTGCAGGGGGTCGGCCACAATGAGCAGTACTTC.

About this clonotype itself: This may stem from a read error, because a much larger clone lies one nucleotide away. CDR3 bases: TGCAGGGCTCAAAGACTCGAACTTGAGCAGTTCTTC. Protein: CRAQRLELEQFF. The gene calls are TRBV20-1 and TRBJ2-1; D remains unclear. Germline CDR1 and CDR2: DFQATT and SNEGSKA (reference sequence). The CDR3 is 12 amino acids.

V gene TRBV6-6 combines with J gene TRBJ2-3; TRBD1 matches 9 bases. Trimming at V came to 6 bases and at J to 13 bases, leaving 5 bases not matched to a gene. The CDR3 spans 11 residues. The germline V gene has CDR1 MNHNY and CDR2 SVGAGI (reference sequence). Here the CDR3 reads CASRGQGEEYF. The DNA for the CDR3 is TGTGCCAGCAGGGGACAGGGAGAAGAGTATTTT.

Regarding this clonotype: A much larger clone sits a single nucleotide away, making a read error possible. The V gene is TRBV7-9, the J gene TRBJ2-1; TRBD1 aligns across 7 bases. Germline lookup yields CDR1 SEHNR and CDR2 FQNEAQ (reference sequence). The CDR3 covers 17 residues. The ends lost 6 bases at V and 4 bases at J; junction bases unmatched: 15. CDR3 nucleotides: TGTGCCAGCAGTTCAGGCTCCGGGACAGATGATTACAATGAGCAGTTCTTC. Its protein product is CASSSGSGTDDYNEQFF.

This chain links TRBV2 with TRBJ2-7; D is undetermined. Trimming removed 7 bases at V and 4 bases at J, with 14 bases between. The V gene's germline CDR1 is SNHLY and CDR2 FYNNEI. The CDR3 spans 13 residues. CDR3 nucleotide sequence: TGTGCCAGCAAGCAGGCCACGCCGTACGAGCAGTACTTC. It yields the protein CASKQATPYEQYF.

This clonotype was seen a handful of times. The chain carries TRBV12-3 or TRBV12-4 and TRBJ2-2; unclear D gene. This CDR3 region has 13 residues. Between the trimmed V and J ends, which lost 5 bases and 6 bases, there was a span of 10 bases. For the CDR3, the DNA is TGTGCCAGCAGTCCTGTGAGGTCCGGGGAGCTGTTTTTT. It yields the protein CASSPVRSGELFF.

This clonotype was recorded a few times. This may come from a read error, since a much larger clone is one base off. This sequence joins TRBV11-2 and TRBJ2-3; 9 positions agree with TRBD1. V lost 8 bases and J lost 4; bases outside the gene matches: 4. Germline CDR1 and CDR2: SGHAT and FQNNGV. This CDR3 region has 13 residues. The CDR3 protein is CASWTGEADTQYF. DNA for the CDR3: TGTGCCAGCTGGACAGGGGAGGCAGATACGCAGTATTTT.

This clonotype came up many times. The rearrangement joins TRBV27 to TRBJ1-6; D is perhaps TRBD1 (5 bases). The V end lost 2 bases, the J end lost 8 bases, and 13 bases lay between the germline ends. Germline CDR1 is MNHEY and CDR2 is SMNVEV (reference sequence). The CDR3 is 15 amino acids. The CDR3 sequence: CASSLEGSPDSPLHF. The CDR3 DNA reads as TGTGCCAGCAGTTTAGAGGGGAGCCCGGATTCACCCCTCCACTTT.

In regard to this clonotype: A read error is possible here, since a much larger clone lies one base away. This rearrangement joins TRBV6-5 to TRBJ1-5, with D tentatively TRBD1 (5 bases). This CDR3 is 14 amino acids long. Germline lookup yields CDR1 MNHEY and CDR2 SVGAGI. The CDR3 reads CASSYGGGNQLQHF. CDR3 nucleotides: TGTGCCAGCAGTTACGGGGGGGGGAATCAGCTCCAGCATTTT.

This clonotype was seen a single time. This chain joins TRBV9 and TRBJ2-1, with unresolved D. From germline, CDR1 is SGDLS and CDR2 YYNGEE. The CDR3 runs 16 residues. Trimming shortened V by 4 bases and J by 1 base, and 15 bases separated the two germline ends. The CDR3 here is CASSPDGAKSYNEQFF. The CDR3 nucleotides are TGTGCCAGCAGCCCAGACGGAGCGAAATCCTACAATGAGCAGTTCTTC.

The V call is TRBV12-3 or TRBV12-4, the J call TRBJ1-4; the match to TRBD1 covers 7 bases. J lost 6 bases, V lost 1 base, and 5 bases had no gene match. CDR3 size: 15 residues. The CDR3 reads CASSLGLGQHEKLFF. As DNA, the CDR3 is TGTGCCAGCAGTTTAGGACTGGGACAGCATGAAAAACTGTTTTTT.

This clonotype was picked up a small number of times. One end of the junction is discordant with germline, which a read error may explain. The chain couples TRBV5-5 to TRBJ1-5; possibly TRBD1 for D (6 bases). This CDR3 contains 13 residues. Germline-derived CDR1 and CDR2 are SGHKS and YYEKEE (reference sequence). The CDR3 sequence: CASSLDRAQPRHF. The CDR3 DNA reads TGTGCCAGCAGCTTGGACAGGGCTCAGCCCCGGCATTTT.

There are many counts of this clonotype. The chain joins TRBV5-1 to TRBJ2-3; the D is unclear. Per the germline V gene, CDR1 is SGHRS and CDR2 is YFSETQ. Trimming removed 4 bases from V and 6 bases from J, with 18 bases in between. The CDR3 is 15 residues long. CDR3 in amino acids: CASSGVEEPGDTQYF. CDR3 coding DNA: TGCGCCAGCAGCGGGGTTGAGGAGCCCGGGGATACGCAGTATTTT.

Regarding this clonotype: A much larger clone lies one base from this, so it may be a read error. J is TRBJ2-5 and V is TRBV28; D is unclear. The CDR3 covers 14 residues. CDR1 MDHEN and CDR2 SYDVKM come from the germline V gene. Trimming shortened V by 6 bases and J by 5 bases, and 16 bases separated the two germline ends. In DNA form, the CDR3 reads TGTGCCAGCAGGCCACGGATATCGCGGGAGACCCAGTACTTC. This encodes CASRPRISRETQYF.

At least ten counts were recorded for this clonotype. This rearrangement joins TRBV7-8 to TRBJ2-5; 9 positions match TRBD1. The CDR3 has 17 amino acids. The germline V gene has CDR1 SGHVS and CDR2 FQNEAQ. V shed 1 base and J 0 bases; nucleotides not matched to a gene: 6. CDR3 in amino acids: CASSLGGQGQYQETQYF. CDR3 bases: TGTGCCAGCAGCTTAGGAGGACAGGGGCAGTACCAAGAGACCCAGTACTTC.